This T cell receptor (beta chain) is from a study of PD-1 blockade in classical Hodgkin lymphoma. Noted time point: cycle 4 day 1 (C4D1), after around six weeks of nivolumab. Every one of the patients relapsed after autologous stem cell transplantation (brentuximab vedotin exposure was variable). The CDR3 has 14 amino acids. Germline V lookup: CDR1 SNHLY, CDR2 FYNNEI. Deletions cut 3 bases from V and 2 bases from J, with 9 bases between. Sequencing used immunoSEQ multiplex PCR; TCRdb keeps in-frame clones, though not all of them. Of 35,000 to 50,000 clones listed, 60% to 75% are singletons. The sequence was obtained from a human donor with classical Hodgkin lymphoma. The input for sequencing was peripheral blood mononuclear cells (PBMCs), taken before the fourth cycle of nivolumab. This chain joins TRBV2 and TRBJ2-3; perhaps TRBD2 as D (5 bases). This chain's CDR3 is CASSDTSPTDTQYF. In DNA, the CDR3 is TGTGCCAGCAGTGATACTAGTCCCACAGATACGCAGTATTTT.